The entry below describes one TCR beta chain. This clone occurred a few times. What this receptor recognizes is not known. A read error may produce the germline difference seen at one junction end. This entry is derived from a study of cytomegalovirus exposure and HLA in healthy donors (dated by TCRdb to about 2017). At the level of the whole study: According to an earlier analysis of 550 to 700 of the donors, about 190 million T cells yielded 95 million to 140 million unique TCR beta sequences and about 280 Gb of sequence data. The genetic ancestry cluster associated with self-reported Caucasian donors included 80% to 90% of the roughly 400 genotyped donors. An early release covering approximately 600 HLA-typed donors comprised approximately 290 gigabases of sequencing data and about 90 million unique TCR sequences. Among a few hundred genotyped donors of the cohort, an average of around 240,000 unique TCR beta nucleotide sequences were sequenced per donor, around 18% of them non-productive. The aim of the study was to test whether cataloging public T cell receptors could identify signatures of past pathogen exposure. Class I and class II HLA loci were covered by the typing at four-digit resolution. A later analysis re-analyzed previously published TCR beta repertoires from about 600 donors and added high-resolution HLA genotyping to study TCR occurrence patterns. In the later analysis, no new phenotypic data were used to find candidate immune exposures; instead, reliance was placed on TCR beta sequences and their occurrence across donors. Because of strong linkage in the cohort, four or five DR-DQ haplotypes were treated as single units for association and clustering. High-throughput TCR immunosequencing, statistical association of individual TCRs with disease status, and machine learning were combined to predict cytomegalovirus infection status. Alongside the repertoire data, information on donor age, sex, ethnicity and CMV serostatus was compiled. A later genetic analysis took genome-wide SNP genotypes for about 65% of the 666 donors and used that subset as a discovery cohort. Besides the first cohort of around 700 subjects, a separate validation cohort made up of roughly 120 different subjects was used. Typing coverage varied by locus: roughly 629-640 donors for A, B, C, DRB1 and DQB1; approximately 500 for DQA1; about 590 for DPA1; roughly 470 for DPB1. All discovery cohort repertoires had been generated using a single sequencing platform. Using immunosequencing, the study profiled T cell repertoires from 550 to 750 subjects and related those repertoires to cytomegalovirus serostatus. An earlier analysis of fewer than 750 of the donors used high-throughput TCR beta sequencing to judge whether each TCR beta V gene segment behaved as functional or pseudogenic. The investigation overall reported the following: A later analysis found that HLA-associated TCR beta chains were more clonally expanded and had lower generation probabilities than equally common non-associated chains. Because the 87-base-pair reads could not distinguish some IMGT-functional V segments, including TRBV6-2 and TRBV6-3, those segments were excluded. The earlier analysis of 587 of the donors excluded 15 to 20 rarely observed V segments, including chromosome 9 orphons, because counts were too low. In a later analysis, most CMV-associated TCR beta chains were found to appear HLA-restricted, with HLA associations seemingly driven largely by CMV exposure. A later genetic analysis associated a missense DCLRE1C variant with V-gene and J-gene trimming of TCR beta chains, and an independent cohort replicated the association. In a later analysis, some 18,000 TCR beta sequences were associated with specific HLA alleles at a false discovery rate of 0.05. The cohort was sequenced for TCR beta chains only, and without alpha or paired-chain data the features that could be detected were limited. The classifier was reported to diagnose cytomegalovirus status with high specificity and sensitivity in both the original cohort and the validation cohort. Linkage disequilibrium might explain the correlated functional status among segregating V segments, but an unknown experimental factor could not be excluded. The presence/absence analyses assumed that sequencing depth was roughly uniform across donors, and that assumption may not be true. Immune exposure information for the cohort was limited to CMV serostatus. According to a later analysis, parvovirus B19, influenza, CMV and Epstein-Barr virus appeared linked to several top co-occurrence clusters. When HLA alleles, especially DR and DQ, strongly co-occurred, attributing TCR associations to individual alleles was difficult. While some public TCRs were present in many individuals, most TCR sequences turned up only very rarely across donors. Because some donors lacked HLA typing at each locus, the association tests relied only on the typed subset. In an earlier analysis of approximately 590 of the donors, most TCR beta V segments appeared in productive rearrangements about 87% or about 30% of the time, broadly matching IMGT annotations. A further reported finding was that TCR beta sequences accurately predicted the HLA-A and HLA-B alleles for most subjects in the first cohort. In the study, 150 to 200 TCR beta chains were listed as associated with cytomegalovirus. The authors suggested that the approach could potentially be generalized to other disease states and immunological phenotypes. A cluster of highly shared sequence variants was judged likely to represent a technical artifact of the sequencing pipeline. Three of the identified cytomegalovirus-associated TCR beta chains were confirmed in vitro to be specific for cytomegalovirus antigens. According to a later analysis, TCR association rates differed among HLA loci, with DRB1 alleles showing the most associated TCRs and HLA-C alleles showing the fewest. According to a later genetic analysis, donors in an Asian-associated ancestry cluster had fewer N-insertions in productive TCRs than the roughly 700-donor mean.

Its CDR3 holds 15 amino acids, cysteine through phenylalanine. Only the CDR3 DNA is retained, 45 bases long and in frame from the first base. Reading the germline V gene (reference sequence) gives CDR1 SSHAT and CDR2 FNYEAQ. The library was obtained by the immunoSEQ multiplex PCR assay. For the multiplex PCR, a mixture combining 60 forward primers for TCR Vbeta segments and 13 reverse primers for TCR Jbeta segments was used. The CDR3 region of rearranged TCR beta genes was amplified from genomic DNA with a multiplex PCR assay. The Illumina HiSeq System was used to sequence the amplified TCR beta libraries as 87-base-pair reads. The authors processed their data as follows. A later analysis tallied approximately 87 million unique TCR beta chains across the 660 or so repertoires, and some 12 million of those chains were shared by two or more donors. Raw reads were error-corrected and collapsed into unique sequences by a nearest-neighbor algorithm in which closely related sequences were merged to remove PCR and sequencing errors. V, D and J gene segments were assigned by aligning CDR3 sequences to IMGT reference sequences. For a sequence to be retained, at least a six-nucleotide match to both a V gene segment and a J gene segment was required. Rearrangements were called productive when the CDR3 lacked stop codons and stayed in frame with V and J; all others were non-productive. CDR3 was defined according to IMGT convention as the region running from the second conserved V-encoded cysteine to the conserved J-encoded phenylalanine. Sequences without an unambiguous match to a single V gene segment were excluded from the earlier analysis of almost 600 of the donors. In an earlier analysis of some 590 of the donors, V segments were called functional above 56.7% productive rearrangements and were called segregating when the between-donor standard deviation exceeded 5%. A statistical classification framework was built to diagnose cytomegalovirus status from the catalog of TCR beta chain sequences. V and J gene assignment, in a later analysis, came from comparing TCR nucleotide sequences with IMGT/GENE-DB human TR gene sequences. The TCRdist pipeline was used in a later analysis to assign CDR3 sequences and most-parsimonious VDJ recombination scenarios. A later analysis defined each TCR beta chain by its CDR3 amino acid sequence plus V-gene family, and excluded reads lacking a unique V-gene family. In a later analysis, 450 to 600 highly shared, low-generation-probability nucleotide sequences were removed to address suspected cross-contamination and a sequencing artifact. For each public chain, a later analysis derived a clonal expansion index from normalized ranks of inferred template counts within each repertoire. In a later analysis, generation probabilities were computed with a VDJ recombination model fitted to out-of-frame rearrangements, and the resulting probabilities were checked against IGoR. In a later analysis, hypergeometric tests were used to score TCR-TCR, TCR-HLA and TCR-CMV co-occurrence, with a repertoire-size bias correction applied to TCR pairs. To estimate false discovery rates, a later analysis permuted the HLA or CMV assignments 20 times. In a later analysis, co-occurring TCRs were grouped using DBSCAN, and TCRdist sequence similarity was added for clustering within HLA-allele-positive subsets. Repertoires with fewer than 30,000 or more than 120,000 public chains, plus five repertoires with anomalous nucleotide sharing, were excluded from co-occurrence clustering. TCRdb's version of the immuneACCESS table is confined to in-frame rearrangements and falls short of the full clone set. An unresolved V gene accounts for under half of the shortfall where checked; the remainder is of unknown origin. The V and J calls and clone size are taken from that table; D and trimming were inferred from the DNA. A total of 120,000 or so clones appear in this sample, roughly three fifths of them only once. The ten largest account for 8% to 9% of the sample.

The cohort was made up of approximately 670 healthy bone marrow donors. Cohort members were all nominally healthy when sampled, although unrecorded immune exposures were likely present. The donor was CMV seropositive and belonged to the group of 250 to 300 seropositive cohort members. A peripheral blood sample was collected from each donor, and TCR beta sequencing was performed on peripheral blood mononuclear cells. The Qiagen DNeasy Blood Extraction Kit was used to extract genomic DNA from the blood cell samples. The chain links TRBV7-7 with TRBJ2-5; TRBD2 lines up with 12 middle nucleotides. The sequence was collected from a middle-aged woman in good health and CMV-seropositive. The specimen was PBMCs. The DNA reads TGTGCTAGCAGCCCCGCCTCACTAGCGGGGGGGACCCAGTACTTC. This translates into CASSPASLAGGTQYF.